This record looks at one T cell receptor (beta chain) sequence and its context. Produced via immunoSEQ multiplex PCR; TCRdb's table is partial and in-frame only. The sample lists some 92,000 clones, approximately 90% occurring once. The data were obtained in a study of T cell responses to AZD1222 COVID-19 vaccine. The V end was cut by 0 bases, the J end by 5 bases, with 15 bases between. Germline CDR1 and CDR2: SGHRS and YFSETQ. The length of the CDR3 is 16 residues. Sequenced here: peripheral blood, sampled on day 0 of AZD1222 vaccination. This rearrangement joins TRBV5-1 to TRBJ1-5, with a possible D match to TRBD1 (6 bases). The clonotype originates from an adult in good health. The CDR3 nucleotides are TGCGCCAGCAGCTTGGGAGGGGCAGGGGTGGATCAGCCCCAGCATTTT. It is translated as CASSLGGAGVDQPQHF.